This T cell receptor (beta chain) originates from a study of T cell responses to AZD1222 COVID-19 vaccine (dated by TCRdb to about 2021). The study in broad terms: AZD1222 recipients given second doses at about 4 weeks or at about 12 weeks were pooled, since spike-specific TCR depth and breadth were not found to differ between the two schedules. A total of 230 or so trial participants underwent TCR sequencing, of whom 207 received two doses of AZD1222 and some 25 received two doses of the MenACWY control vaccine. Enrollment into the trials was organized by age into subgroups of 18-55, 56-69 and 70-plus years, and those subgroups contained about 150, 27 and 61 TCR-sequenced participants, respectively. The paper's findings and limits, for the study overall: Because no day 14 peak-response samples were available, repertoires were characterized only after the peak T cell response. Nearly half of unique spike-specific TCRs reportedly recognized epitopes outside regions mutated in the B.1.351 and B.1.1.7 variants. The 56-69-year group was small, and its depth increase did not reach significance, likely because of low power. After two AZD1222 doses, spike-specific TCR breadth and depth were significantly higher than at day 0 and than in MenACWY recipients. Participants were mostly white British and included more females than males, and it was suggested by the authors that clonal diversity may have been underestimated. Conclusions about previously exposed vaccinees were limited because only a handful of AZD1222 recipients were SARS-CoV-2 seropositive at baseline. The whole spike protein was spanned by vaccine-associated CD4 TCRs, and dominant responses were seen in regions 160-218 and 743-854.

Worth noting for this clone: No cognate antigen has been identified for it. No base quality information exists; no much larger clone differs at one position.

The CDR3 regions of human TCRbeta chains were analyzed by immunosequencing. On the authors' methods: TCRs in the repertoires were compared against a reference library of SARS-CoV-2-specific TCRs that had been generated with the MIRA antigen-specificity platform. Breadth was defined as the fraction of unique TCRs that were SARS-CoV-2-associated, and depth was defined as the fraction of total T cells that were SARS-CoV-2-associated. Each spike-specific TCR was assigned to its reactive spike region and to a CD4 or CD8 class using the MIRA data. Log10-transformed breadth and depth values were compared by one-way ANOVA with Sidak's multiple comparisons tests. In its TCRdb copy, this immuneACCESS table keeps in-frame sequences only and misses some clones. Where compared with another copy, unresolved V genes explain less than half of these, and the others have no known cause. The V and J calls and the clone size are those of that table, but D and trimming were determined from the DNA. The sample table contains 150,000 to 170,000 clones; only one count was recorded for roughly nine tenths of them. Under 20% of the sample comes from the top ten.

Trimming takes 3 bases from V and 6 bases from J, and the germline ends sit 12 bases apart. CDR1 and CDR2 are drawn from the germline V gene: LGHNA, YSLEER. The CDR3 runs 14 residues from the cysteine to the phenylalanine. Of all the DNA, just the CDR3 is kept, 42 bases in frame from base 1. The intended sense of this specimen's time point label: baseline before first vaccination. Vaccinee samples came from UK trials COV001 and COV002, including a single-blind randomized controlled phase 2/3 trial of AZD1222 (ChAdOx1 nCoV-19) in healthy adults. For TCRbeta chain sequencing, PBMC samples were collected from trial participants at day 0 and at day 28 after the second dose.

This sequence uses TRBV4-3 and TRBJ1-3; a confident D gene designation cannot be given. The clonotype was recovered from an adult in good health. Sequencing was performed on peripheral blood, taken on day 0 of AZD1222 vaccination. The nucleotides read TGCGCCAGCAGCCACGAACTAGGGCCAAACACCATATATTTT. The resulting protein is CASSHELGPNTIYF.